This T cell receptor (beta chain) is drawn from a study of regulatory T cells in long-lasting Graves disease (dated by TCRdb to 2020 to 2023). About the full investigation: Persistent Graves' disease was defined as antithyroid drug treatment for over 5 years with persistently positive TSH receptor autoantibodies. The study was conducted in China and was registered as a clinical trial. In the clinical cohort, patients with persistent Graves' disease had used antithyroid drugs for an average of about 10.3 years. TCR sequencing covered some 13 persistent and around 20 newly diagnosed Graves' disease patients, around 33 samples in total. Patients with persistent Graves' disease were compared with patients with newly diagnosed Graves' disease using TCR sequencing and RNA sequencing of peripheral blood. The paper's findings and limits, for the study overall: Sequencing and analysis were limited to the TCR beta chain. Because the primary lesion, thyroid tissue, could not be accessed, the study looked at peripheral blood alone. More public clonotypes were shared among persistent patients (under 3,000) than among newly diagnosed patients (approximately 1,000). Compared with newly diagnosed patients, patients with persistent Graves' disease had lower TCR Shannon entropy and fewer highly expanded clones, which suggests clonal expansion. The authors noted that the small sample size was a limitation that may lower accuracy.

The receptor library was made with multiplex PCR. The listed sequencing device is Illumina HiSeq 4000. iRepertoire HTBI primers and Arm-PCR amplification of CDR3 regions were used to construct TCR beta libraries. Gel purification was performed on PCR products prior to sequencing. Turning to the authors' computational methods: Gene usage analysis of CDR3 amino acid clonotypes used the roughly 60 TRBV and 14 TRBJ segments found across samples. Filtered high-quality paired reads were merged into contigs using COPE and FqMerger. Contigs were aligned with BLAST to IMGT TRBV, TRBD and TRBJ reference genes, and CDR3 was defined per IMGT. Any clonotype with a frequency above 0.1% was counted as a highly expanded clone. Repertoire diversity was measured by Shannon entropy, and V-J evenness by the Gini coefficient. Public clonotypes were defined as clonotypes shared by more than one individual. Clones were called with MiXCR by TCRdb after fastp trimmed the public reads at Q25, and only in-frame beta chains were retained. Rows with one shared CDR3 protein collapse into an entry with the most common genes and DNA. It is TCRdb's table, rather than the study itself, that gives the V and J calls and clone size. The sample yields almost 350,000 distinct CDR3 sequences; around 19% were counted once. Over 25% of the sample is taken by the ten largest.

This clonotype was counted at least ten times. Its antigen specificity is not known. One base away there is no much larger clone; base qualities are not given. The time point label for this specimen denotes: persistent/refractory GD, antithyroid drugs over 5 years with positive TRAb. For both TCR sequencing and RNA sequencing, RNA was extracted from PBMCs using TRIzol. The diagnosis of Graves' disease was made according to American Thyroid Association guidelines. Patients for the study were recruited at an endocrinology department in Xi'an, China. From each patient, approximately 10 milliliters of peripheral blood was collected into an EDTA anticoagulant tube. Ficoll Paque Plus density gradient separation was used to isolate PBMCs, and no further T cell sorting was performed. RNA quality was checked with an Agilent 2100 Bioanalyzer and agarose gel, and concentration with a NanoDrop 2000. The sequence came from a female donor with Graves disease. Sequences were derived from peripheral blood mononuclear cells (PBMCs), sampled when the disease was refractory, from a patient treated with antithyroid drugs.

CDR3 loop: CASTSRDRPYTGELFF. The sequence in DNA is TGTGCCAGCACAAGCCGGGACAGACCCTACACCGGGGAGCTGTTTTTT. The rearrangement joined TRBV6-1 to TRBJ2-2; 7 central bases correspond to TRBD1. The junction shows trimming of 7 bases on V and 3 bases on J, and the gene matches do not reach 11 bases of it. The germline V gene encodes CDR1 MNHNS and CDR2 SASEGT. Counted from cysteine to phenylalanine, this CDR3 has 16 amino acids. Of the read, only the CDR3 DNA is kept; its 48 bases are in frame from base 1.